Listed here is a single T cell receptor beta chain. What it binds is not known. TCRdb independently ran MiXCR on the 5' RACE reads; one entry per CDR3 protein. The sample contains hundreds of thousands of distinct CDR3 sequences, over 15% of which appear only once. The source of the sample is a study of identical twins. The study, taken as a whole, reports: Insertions were reduced in abundant cord blood beta clonotypes but not in memory repertoires.

V was clipped by 5 bases and J by 3 bases; unmatched bases: 5. Germline CDR1 LGHNT, CDR2 FRNRAP. This CDR3 region has 15 residues. The data also belong to a second study, concerning T cells expressing NK-cell markers.

The sequence was collected from a woman aged 18-29 years in good health. V is TRBV12-5 and J is TRBJ2-3; 10 nucleotides agree with TRBD1. Sequenced input: PBMCs. Here the CDR3 reads CASGRDRGITDTQYF. The CDR3 DNA is TGTGCTAGTGGTCGGGACAGGGGAATAACAGATACGCAGTATTTT.